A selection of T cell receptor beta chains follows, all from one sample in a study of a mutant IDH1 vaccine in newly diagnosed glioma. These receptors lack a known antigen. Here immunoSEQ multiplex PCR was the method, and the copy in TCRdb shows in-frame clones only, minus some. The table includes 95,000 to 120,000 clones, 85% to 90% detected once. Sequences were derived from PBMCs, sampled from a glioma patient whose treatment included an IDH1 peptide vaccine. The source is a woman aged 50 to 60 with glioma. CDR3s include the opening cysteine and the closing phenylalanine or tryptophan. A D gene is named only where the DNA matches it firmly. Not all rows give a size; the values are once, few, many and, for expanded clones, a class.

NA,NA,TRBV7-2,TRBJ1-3,CASSLTAGALGNTIYF,TGTGCCAGCAGCTTAACCGCAGGGGCCCTAGGAAACACCATATATTTT
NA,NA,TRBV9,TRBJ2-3,CASSVAPGTDTQYF,TGTGCCAGCAGCGTAGCTCCCGGCACAGATACGCAGTATTTT
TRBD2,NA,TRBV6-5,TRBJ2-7,CASSYWGGPTYF,TGTGCCAGCAGTTATTGGGGGGGACCGACCTACTTC
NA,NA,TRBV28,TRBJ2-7,CASSLSTEQYF,TGTGCCAGCAGTTTATCGACGGAGCAGTACTTC
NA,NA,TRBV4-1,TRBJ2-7,CASSQVPRTPPEQYF,TGCGCCAGCAGCCAAGTCCCGAGGACTCCTCCTGAGCAGTACTTC
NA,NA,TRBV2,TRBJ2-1,CASRLARGSYNEQFF,TGTGCCAGCAGGCTAGCGAGAGGCTCCTACAATGAGCAGTTCTTC
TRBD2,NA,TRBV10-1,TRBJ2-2,CASKAGNTGELFF,TGCGCCAGCAAAGCGGGAAACACCGGGGAGCTGTTTTTT
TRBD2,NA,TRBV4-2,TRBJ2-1,CASSQDTFSGRGDEQFF,TGTGCCAGCAGCCAAGATACATTTAGCGGGAGGGGCGATGAGCAGTTCTTC
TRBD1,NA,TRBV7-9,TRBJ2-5,CASSFRTGVETQYF,TGTGCCAGCAGCTTCAGGACAGGGGTGGAGACCCAGTACTTC
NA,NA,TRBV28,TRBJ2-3,CASSLVSTDTQYF,TGTGCCAGCAGTTTAGTGAGCACAGATACGCAGTATTTT
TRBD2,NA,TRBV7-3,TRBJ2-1,CASSYGLAVYNEQFF,TGTGCCAGCAGCTATGGACTAGCGGTTTACAATGAGCAGTTCTTC
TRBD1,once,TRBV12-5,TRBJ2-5,CASGLGQGPQETQYF,TGTGCTAGTGGTTTGGGACAGGGACCACAAGAGACCCAGTACTTC
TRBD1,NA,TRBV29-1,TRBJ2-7,CSVETGLKDYEQYF,TGCAGCGTAGAGACAGGGTTAAAGGACTACGAGCAGTACTTC
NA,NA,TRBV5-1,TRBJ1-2,CASSWTTANYGYTF,TGCGCCAGCAGCTGGACTACAGCTAACTATGGCTACACCTTC
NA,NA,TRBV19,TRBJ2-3,CASSIRRSTDTQYF,TGTGCCAGTAGTATACGACGGAGCACAGATACGCAGTATTTT
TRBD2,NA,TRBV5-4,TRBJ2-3,CASSLARTSGTDTQYF,TGTGCCAGCAGCTTGGCCCGGACTAGCGGCACAGATACGCAGTATTTT
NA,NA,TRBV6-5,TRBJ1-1,CASSYSARGTEAFF,TGTGCCAGCAGTTACTCTGCTCGGGGTACTGAAGCTTTCTTT
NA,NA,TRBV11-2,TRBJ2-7,CASSLAFTGSISYEQYF,TGTGCCAGCAGCTTAGCCTTCACAGGGTCAATCTCCTACGAGCAGTACTTC
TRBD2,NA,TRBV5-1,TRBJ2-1,CASSLSLAGANEQFF,TGCGCCAGCAGCTTAAGTCTAGCGGGAGCCAATGAGCAGTTCTTC
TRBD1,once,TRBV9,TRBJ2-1,CASSGRGTGGFNEQFF,TGTGCCAGCAGCGGCCGAGGGACAGGGGGCTTTAATGAGCAGTTCTTC
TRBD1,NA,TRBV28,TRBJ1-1,CASRERGGAGTEAFF,TGTGCCAGCAGGGAGCGAGGGGGCGCGGGCACTGAAGCTTTCTTT
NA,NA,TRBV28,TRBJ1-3,CASSFYISPRGTDSGNTIYF,TGTGCCAGCAGTTTTTATATTTCCCCCCGAGGGACGGACTCTGGAAACACCATATATTTT
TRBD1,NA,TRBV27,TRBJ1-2,CATAGGRYGYTF,TGTGCCACCGCAGGGGGCCGATATGGCTACACCTTC
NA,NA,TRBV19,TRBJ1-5,CASTMTLGGQLQYSNQPQHF,TGTGCCAGTACCATGACCTTGGGGGGCCAACTACAATATAGCAATCAGCCCCAGCATTTT
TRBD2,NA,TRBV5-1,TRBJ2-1,CASSSSGRAEENEQFF,TGCGCCAGCAGCTCTAGCGGGAGGGCCGAGGAGAATGAGCAGTTCTTC